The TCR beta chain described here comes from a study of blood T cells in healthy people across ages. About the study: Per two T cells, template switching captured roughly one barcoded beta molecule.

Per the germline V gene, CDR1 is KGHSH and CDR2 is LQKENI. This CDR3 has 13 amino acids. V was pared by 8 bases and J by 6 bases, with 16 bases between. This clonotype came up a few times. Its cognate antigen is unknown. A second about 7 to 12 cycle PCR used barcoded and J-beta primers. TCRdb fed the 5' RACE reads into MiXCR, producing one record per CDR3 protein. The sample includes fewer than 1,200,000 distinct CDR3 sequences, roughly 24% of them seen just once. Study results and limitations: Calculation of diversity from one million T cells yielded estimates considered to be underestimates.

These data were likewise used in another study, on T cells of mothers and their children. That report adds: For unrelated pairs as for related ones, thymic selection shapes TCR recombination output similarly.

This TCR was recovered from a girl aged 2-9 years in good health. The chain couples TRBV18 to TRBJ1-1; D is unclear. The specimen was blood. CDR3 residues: CASTVKRVSEAFF. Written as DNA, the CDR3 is TGTGCCAGCACCGTCAAACGGGTCTCTGAAGCTTTCTTT.